The present entry profiles one T cell receptor (beta chain) with its context. Its specificity is unknown. This entry comes from a study of blood T cells in healthy people across ages. The study's findings and limits: Older age went with lower TCR beta diversity per million T cells, in a roughly linear way. Bulk PBMC profiling left naive and antigen-experienced comparisons inconclusive.

Next came a second PCR, run for about 7 to 12 cycles, which used a sample-barcoded 5' primer along with a J-beta primer mix. TCRdb itself ran the 5' RACE reads through MiXCR, one entry per CDR3 protein. The sample comprises some 1,800,000 distinct CDR3 sequences, 39% of which are singletons, and about 21% rests with the top ten. A minimum of 6 million PBMCs was isolated per sample. Germline values: CDR1 SGHAT, CDR2 FQNNGV. This CDR3 has 14 amino acids. V lost 5 bases, J lost 4 bases, and 14 bases lay in between. The chain uses TRBV11-2 and TRBJ1-1; the D is unclear. This TCR derives from a human donor in good health. Sequenced material: blood. The CDR3 nucleotides are TGTGCCAGCAGCCCGTCCGCGGGTACCACTGAAGCTTTCTTT. It specifies CASSPSAGTTEAFF.